The T cell receptor (beta chain) under discussion was sequenced for a study of response to subunit inactivated influenza vaccine. Broader study findings: Few additional T cells are recruited per seasonal influenza vaccination, authors suggested.

This clonotype was counted between two and nine times. Its antigen is unknown. This CDR3 comprises 15 residues. The V gene end was trimmed by 4 bases and the J gene end by 3 bases; junction bases not matched to a gene: 9. Germline values: CDR1 ENHRY, CDR2 SYGVKD. TCRdb independently ran MiXCR on the RT-PCR reads; one entry per CDR3 protein. The table shows approximately 290,000 distinct CDR3 sequences, with 20% to 25% occurring only once. The sample was PBMCs from blood, taken about 19 months after vaccination. This sequence was found in a man aged 45 to 70 who received an inactivated influenza vaccine. V and J are TRBV10-3 and TRBJ2-7, with TRBD1 matching 7 bases. DNA for the CDR3: TGTGCCATCAGTGGGGACCGGGACAGAAGCTACGAGCAGTACTTC. It specifies CAISGDRDRSYEQYF.